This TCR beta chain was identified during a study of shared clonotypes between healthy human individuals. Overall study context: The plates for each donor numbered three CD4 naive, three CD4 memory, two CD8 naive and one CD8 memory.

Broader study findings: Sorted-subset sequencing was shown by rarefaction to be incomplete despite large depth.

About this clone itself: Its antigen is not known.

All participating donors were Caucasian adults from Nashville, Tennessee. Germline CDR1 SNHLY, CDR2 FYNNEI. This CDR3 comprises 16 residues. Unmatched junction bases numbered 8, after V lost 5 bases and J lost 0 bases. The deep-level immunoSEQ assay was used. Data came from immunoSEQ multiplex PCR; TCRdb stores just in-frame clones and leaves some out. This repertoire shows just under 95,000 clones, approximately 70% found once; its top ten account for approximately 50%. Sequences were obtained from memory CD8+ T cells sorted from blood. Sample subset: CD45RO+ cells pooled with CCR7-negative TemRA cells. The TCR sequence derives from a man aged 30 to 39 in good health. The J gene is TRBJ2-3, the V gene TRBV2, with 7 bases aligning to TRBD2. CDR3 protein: CASSRSPGGSTDTQYF. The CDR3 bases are TGTGCCAGCAGTAGATCTCCGGGGGGAAGCACAGATACGCAGTATTTT.